This is a list of T cell receptor beta chains from one sample in a study of Graves' ophthalmopathy and Graves' hyperthyroidism. A single record per CDR3 protein comes from TCRdb applying MiXCR to the multiplex PCR reads. The repertoire holds around 1,200,000 distinct CDR3 sequences, with roughly 35% as singletons. The sample taken for sequencing was peripheral blood or thyroid tissue (not recorded which). Receptor source: an adult man with Graves' hyperthyroidism. CDR3s leave out the opening cysteine and the closing phenylalanine or tryptophan.

v_call | cdr3_length | cdr3_aa
TRBV7-9 | 12 | ASSSENSNQPQH
TRBV20-1 | 11 | SARGDLSYEQY
TRBV6-5 | 13 | ASSYGGVWSTEAF
TRBV2 | 10 | ASSEVAGELF
TRBV7-9 | 14 | ASSSTQGMYNSPLH
TRBV19 | 11 | ASSIGGGTEAF
TRBV7-2 | 14 | ASSPSLQRPSETQY
TRBV24-1 | 12 | ATSDSAGRETQY
TRBV2 | 13 | ASSEGGGSSYEQY
TRBV20-1 | 14 | SARDPRAGRITRQY
TRBV7-8 | 14 | ASSLGAIPAEGEQY
TRBV7-2 | 12 | ASTASFSLGDGH
TRBV7-2 | 14 | TSSLEGRGIDSPLH
TRBV10-3 | 12 | AVSEVGEYTEAF
TRBV20-1 | 10 | SASQTNQPQY
TRBV16 | 13 | ASSQGGVSNQPQH
TRBV12-3/TRBV12-4 | 12 | ASTSLGYQETQY
TRBV5-1 | 11 | ASSLSGDAGNT
TRBV20-1 | 13 | SARERTTSTYEQY
TRBV5-1 | 13 | ASSLSAVGTGELF
TRBV2 | 11 | ASRGVSSGVEY
TRBV6-1 | 11 | ASRGTLDPEAS
TRBV5-1 | 12 | ASSSSGLRTEAF
TRBV12-3/TRBV12-4 | 12 | ASSQSTGGRGYT
TRBV6-5 | 12 | ASSDRGNNSPLH
TRBV25-1 | 10 | ASSYGGNTQY
TRBV10-3 | 12 | ATRPGQPNSPLH
TRBV2 | 12 | ATLTGDPKETQY
TRBV2 | 12 | ASTSGTVTGELF
TRBV10-3 | 16 | AVHRGNLKQRGVDEQY
TRBV19 | 16 | ASRTPGLAGGRTGELF
TRBV20-1 | 13 | SATIAGTGTYEQY
TRBV7-9 | 11 | ASIHPRGAGQY
TRBV4-2 | 13 | ASSQERGGYHEQY
TRBV29-1 | 10 | SAGTTILPQH
TRBV7-6 | 12 | ASSADGFPYEQY
TRBV7-6 | 10 | ASREVVGGYT
TRBV2 | 12 | ATEGGAGANVLT
TRBV19 | 12 | ASSYQGGTGELF
TRBV10-2 | 9 | ASARGSGYT
TRBV12-3/TRBV12-4 | 13 | ASSLIGIVSVGLT
TRBV25-1 | 11 | ASVDRASTEAF
TRBV25-1 | 12 | ASSDTTSNTEAF
TRBV10-3 | 14 | AIRRSPNRVDEKLF
TRBV9 | 13 | ASSVGQGAVYEQY
TRBV5-4 | 15 | ASSLLTHNTGANVLT
TRBV11-2 | 12 | ASSFGQSRETQY
TRBV10-3 | 11 | ASTPTGVRELF
TRBV29-1 | 11 | SVVGYSSYEQY
TRBV11-2 | 13 | ASSTNVAVNTEAF
TRBV7-8 | 11 | ASSPILSTEAF
TRBV7-9 | 12 | ASSQDLRQETQY